Reported below is one T cell receptor (beta chain). As yet, its antigen is unknown. The entry originates in a study of vaccination and CD4 T cells after COVID-19. Sequencing of the DNA from cultured CD4+ T cells was carried out with the Oncomine TCR Beta short-read assay. One entry per CDR3 protein, called by TCRdb with MiXCR from the PCR reads. There are some 16,000 distinct CDR3 sequences in the sample; 54% occur only once, and about 17% lies in the top ten. Sample treatment: 10-day PBMC culture with coronavirus spike peptide pools or control peptides (ViraFEST assay). Alongside about 9.9 IU/ml IL-2 and around 10 ug/ml peptide pools, PBMCs were cultured at some 2 million per well. Germline V gene data show CDR1 as SEHNR and CDR2 as FQNEAQ (reference sequence). V trimming: 0 bases; J trimming: 4 bases; junction bases outside the gene matches: 3. This CDR3 is built from 16 residues.

The sample taken for sequencing was CD4+ T cells from blood, cultured in vitro. The chain joins TRBV7-9 to TRBJ2-1; TRBD2 agrees at 10 bases. This sequence originates from a human donor who had recovered from COVID-19. CDR3 sequence: CASSLALAGAYNEQFF. As DNA, the CDR3 is TGTGCCAGCAGCTTAGCCCTAGCGGGAGCGTACAATGAGCAGTTCTTC.